These 28 T cell receptor beta chains came from one sample sequenced in a study of blood T cell repertoires in COVID-19. Assay: immunoSEQ multiplex PCR; the TCRdb copy retains only in-frame clones and omits some. The sample yields 40,000 to 45,000 clones, roughly 87% seen once. The sequencing sample was made of peripheral blood. These receptor sequences come from a human donor in a cohort sampled during active COVID-19.

V gene TRBV5-5 combines with J gene TRBJ2-2; weak D call: TRBD2 (6 bases). From germline, CDR1 is SGHKS and CDR2 YYEKEE (reference sequence). V was clipped by 0 bases and J by 5 bases, with 8 bases between them. The CDR3 has 14 amino acids. The CDR3 DNA reads as TGTGCCAGCAGCTTGGCGGGGAGGACCGGGGAGCTGTTTTTT. Protein: CASSLAGRTGELFF.

This chain links TRBV4-1 with TRBJ1-1, with unresolved D. There are 13 residues in the CDR3. Trimming removed 0 bases from V and 2 bases from J, with 4 bases in between. Germline V lookup: CDR1 MGHRA, CDR2 YSYEKL. CDR3 coding DNA: TGCGCCAGCAGCCAAGATAGTAACACTGAAGCTTTCTTT. Encoded protein: CASSQDSNTEAFF.

The V gene is TRBV21-1, the J gene TRBJ1-2; the table calls TRBD1, which could not be checked here. TRBV21-1 is assigned pseudogene status. The CDR3 covers 15 residues. This CDR3 reads CASSKVIGGDYGYTF. DNA of the CDR3: TGTGCCAGCAGCAAAGTAATAGGGGGCGACTATGGCTACACCTTC.

V and J are TRBV5-1 and TRBJ1-2; 9 bases match TRBD1. CDR1 and CDR2 (germline): SGHRS, YFSETQ. V gave up 4 bases and J gave up 5 bases; unmatched junction bases: 12. This CDR3 contains 16 residues. CDR3 region: CASSPVGDRVVYGYTF. The CDR3 nucleotides are TGCGCCAGCAGCCCCGTGGGGGACAGGGTAGTATATGGCTACACCTTC.

V is TRBV10-3 and J is TRBJ2-5; no reliable D call. V was pared by 4 bases and J by 5 bases, with 11 bases between. The V gene's germline CDR1 is ENHRY and CDR2 SYGVKD. CDR3 length: 13 amino acids. CDR3 DNA sequence: TGTGCCATCAGTGTACGGGTGGAGGAGACCCAGTACTTC. It translates to CAISVRVEETQYF.

The table lists this clone with a few counts. The rearrangement uses TRBV11-3 and TRBJ2-7; 10 nucleotides line up with TRBD2. This CDR3 spans 14 amino acids. Germline V CDR1 and CDR2: SGHNT, YENEEA. Losses at the gene ends were 5 bases for V and 2 bases for J; bases not matched to a gene: 3. The chain's CDR3 is CASSSSGGPYEQYF. Written as DNA, the CDR3 is TGTGCCAGCAGCAGTAGCGGGGGGCCCTACGAGCAGTACTTC.

The chain employs TRBV25-1 and TRBJ2-2; the match to TRBD1 covers 8 bases. From germline, CDR1 is MGHDK and CDR2 SYGVNS. V lost 1 base and J lost 4; bases outside the gene matches: 8. The CDR3 spans 17 residues. In nucleotides, the CDR3 is TGTGCCAGCAGTGAATCCTGGGCAGGGGGCCTCACCGGGGAGCTGTTTTTT. As protein: CASSESWAGGLTGELFF.

This chain links TRBV21-1 with TRBJ1-5; no DNA check was done on the table's D call, TRBD1. TRBV21-1 is labeled a pseudogene. The CDR3 length is 18 residues. Here the CDR3 reads CASSHFPDREERNQPQHF. CDR3 DNA: TGTGCCAGCAGCCACTTCCCCGACAGGGAAGAACGCAATCAGCCCCAGCATTTT.

V and J are TRBV19 and TRBJ2-7; TRBD2 might be the D (6 bases). Germline values: CDR1 LNHDA, CDR2 SQIVND (reference sequence). The length of the CDR3 is 18 residues. With 3 bases removed from V and 3 bases from J, the gap between germline ends came to 24 bases. CDR3 region: CASSIFVTRYFDFYEQYF. CDR3 coding DNA: TGTGCCAGTAGTATTTTTGTGACTAGGTACTTTGATTTCTACGAGCAGTACTTC. Supplemented by reference TRBV19 and TRBJ2-7, the full variable domain reads DGGITQSPKYLFRKEGQNVTLSCEQNLNHDAMYWYRQDPGQGLRLIYYSQIVNDFQKGDIAEGYSVSREKKESFPLTVTSAQKNPTAFYLCASSIFVTRYFDFYEQYFGPGTRLTVT.

The V and J genes are TRBV6-5 and TRBJ2-3; D unresolved. There are 13 residues in the CDR3. CDR1 MNHEY and CDR2 SVGAGI come from the germline V gene. Trimming stripped 6 bases from V and 1 base from J, with 8 bases between. The CDR3 protein is CASSRRGTDTQYF. The CDR3, as DNA: TGTGCCAGCAGCCGACGGGGCACAGATACGCAGTATTTT.

V and J are TRBV7-2 and TRBJ1-3; a weak D match, TRBD1 (6 bases). Germline V CDR1 and CDR2: SGHTA, FQGNSA. The CDR3 is 16 residues long. V lost 1 base to trimming and J lost 4 bases, with 14 bases between them. CDR3 sequence: CASSLVGGGYGNTIYF. The CDR3 coding sequence is TGTGCCAGCAGCTTAGTAGGGGGGGGGTACGGAAACACCATATATTTT.

DNA of the CDR3: TGTGCCAGCAGCCAAGCGGCGACAGGGGCAAAACTGTTTTTT. The encoded protein is CASSQAATGAKLFF. This chain links TRBV3-1 (or the pseudogene TRBV3-2) with TRBJ1-4; 8 bases are shared with TRBD1. Germline V gene sequence: CDR1 LGHDT, CDR2 YNNKEL (reference sequence). The CDR3 runs to 14 residues. V trimming: 1 base; J trimming: 10 bases; junction bases outside the gene matches: 5.

The rearrangement joins TRBV9 to TRBJ2-3; no clear D gene. Trimming left V 7 bases short and J 0 bases short, with 12 bases between. Germline V gene lookup returns CDR1 SGDLS and CDR2 YYNGEE. The CDR3 loop spans 14 amino acids. Here the CDR3 DNA reads TGTGCCAGCTCAGAACAGAGAAGCACAGATACGCAGTATTTT. This encodes CASSEQRSTDTQYF.

This chain connects TRBV19 to TRBJ2-7; TRBD1 agrees at 7 bases. Looked up from germline, CDR1 is LNHDA and CDR2 is SQIVND (reference sequence). With 4 bases clipped from V and 6 bases from J, the junction kept 12 bases outside the gene matches. This CDR3 comprises 15 residues. CDR3 nucleotides: TGTGCCAGTAGTAGGGAAGGTCAGGGGGTCGGCGAGCAGTACTTC. Translation: CASSREGQGVGEQYF.

The chain recombines TRBV29-1 with TRBJ2-7; 10 bases line up with TRBD2. Germline trimming cut 6 bases from V and 2 bases from J; bases unmatched to any gene: 10. The CDR3 is 15 residues long. CDR1 and CDR2 (germline): SQVTM, ANQGSEA. In nucleotides, the CDR3 is TGCAGCGTACTAAGGAGTAGCGGGGGGACCTACGAGCAGTACTTC. Its translation: CSVLRSSGGTYEQYF.

The V and J genes are TRBV6-5 and TRBJ1-5; 9 positions agree with TRBD1. Germline V CDR1 and CDR2: MNHEY, SVGAGI. J lost 2 bases, V lost 7 bases, and 6 bases had no gene match. CDR3 length equals 15 residues. CDR3 amino acids: CASNGQGSGNQPQHF. The CDR3 nucleotides are TGTGCCAGCAACGGACAGGGGTCGGGCAATCAGCCCCAGCATTTT.

The V call is TRBV27, the J call TRBJ1-1; a weak D match, TRBD1 (6 bases). Germline V CDR1 and CDR2: MNHEY, SMNVEV (reference sequence). This CDR3 has 13 residues. The V and J ends lost 1 base and 9 bases respectively, with 12 bases between them. The DNA of the CDR3 is TGTGCCAGCAGTTTATACGACAGGTCCCAAGCTTTCTTT. Translated, it gives CASSLYDRSQAFF.

This chain connects TRBV12-3 or TRBV12-4 to TRBJ2-1; D might be TRBD2 (6 bases). This CDR3 region has 11 residues. The V end lost 9 bases, the J end lost 10 bases, and 13 bases lay between the germline ends. The CDR3 DNA reads TGTGCCAGTCTAAGGGCGGGGGAGCAGTTCTTC. Amino acids: CASLRAGEQFF.

The chain links TRBV11-2 to TRBJ2-7, with TRBD2 identical over 12 bases. Germline loops: CDR1 SGHAT, CDR2 FQNNGV. There are 15 residues in the CDR3. The V gene end was trimmed by 5 bases and the J gene end by 4 bases; junction bases not matched to a gene: 6. Here the CDR3 DNA reads TGTGCCAGCAGCACCCAGACTAGCGGGAGATACGAGCAGTACTTC. This codes for CASSTQTSGRYEQYF.

This sequence joins TRBV13 and TRBJ2-1; 7 bases align to TRBD1. V lost 7 bases and J lost 4; bases outside the gene matches: 13. CDR3 length: 16 amino acids. Per germline, CDR1 PRHDT and CDR2 FYEKMQ (reference sequence). The CDR3 nucleotides read TGTGCCAGCACCTTTGAGGGGGCGGAAAAGTACAATGAGCAGTTCTTC. As protein: CASTFEGAEKYNEQFF.

This sequence joins TRBV6-6 and TRBJ2-5; D gene uncertain. The length of the CDR3 is 13 residues. From germline, CDR1 is MNHNY and CDR2 SVGAGI (reference sequence). V was cut by 5 bases and J by 0 bases, with 7 bases left in between. In nucleotides, the CDR3 is TGTGCCAGCAGTCGGGCTTACCAAGAGACCCAGTACTTC. As protein: CASSRAYQETQYF.

The chain uses TRBV12-5 and TRBJ1-4; no clear D. CDR1 and CDR2 from the germline V gene are LGHNT and FRNRAP. Between the trimmed V and J ends, which lost 0 bases and 0 bases, there was a span of 11 bases. The CDR3 totals 17 residues. CDR3 nucleotide sequence: TGTGCTAGTGGTTTGGTTCCTGCACTAACAACTAATGAAAAACTGTTTTTT. Residues: CASGLVPALTTNEKLFF.

The DNA of the CDR3 is TGTGCCAGCAGCTACCTTTCGACACCCTCGGACTATGGCTACACCTTC. Translated, it gives CASSYLSTPSDYGYTF. The chain recombines TRBV5-5 with TRBJ1-2; D uncertain. V gave up 3 bases and J gave up 3 bases, with 18 bases separating them. This CDR3 is built from 16 residues. CDR1 and CDR2 from the germline V gene are SGHKS and YYEKEE (reference sequence).

Concerning this clone: One junction end does not reproduce the germline sequence, and a read error may be involved. The V call is TRBV5-1, the J call TRBJ2-7; TRBD2 agrees at 11 bases. The length of the CDR3 is 14 residues. Looked up from germline, CDR1 is SGHRS and CDR2 is YFSETQ. DNA for the CDR3: TGCGCCAGCAGCTTGGAGGGGACTAGCGGTTCTTCGGACTTC. Protein product: CASSLEGTSGSSDF.

V usage is TRBV15 and J usage is TRBJ2-7, with unresolved D. This CDR3 region has 15 residues. The germline V and J ends were trimmed by 0 bases and 0 bases, with 9 bases remaining between them. In germline, CDR1 is LNHNV, CDR2 YYDKDF (reference sequence). The CDR3 bases are TGTGCCACCAGCAGAGACTCACAAATCTCCTACGAGCAGTACTTC. This sequence encodes CATSRDSQISYEQYF.

V usage is TRBV4-1 and J usage is TRBJ1-5; D not resolved. CDR3 length: 17 residues. With 6 bases removed from V and 4 bases from J, the gap between germline ends came to 22 bases. Germline V CDR1 and CDR2: MGHRA, YSYEKL. The CDR3 spells CASSPRGGQVGNQPQHF. CDR3 DNA: TGCGCCAGCAGTCCCCGAGGCGGGCAAGTAGGGAATCAGCCCCAGCATTTT.

The chain recombines TRBV5-1 with TRBJ2-1; the match to TRBD2 covers 12 bases. The CDR3 consists of 14 residues. V trimming: 6 bases; J trimming: 7 bases; junction bases outside the gene matches: 5. CDR1 and CDR2 from the germline V gene are SGHRS and YFSETQ. CDR3 coding DNA: TGCGCCAGCATGACTAGCGGGGGTTCTAATGAGCAGTTCTTC. It translates to CASMTSGGSNEQFF.

The chain joins TRBV5-1 to TRBJ2-7, with D possibly TRBD1 on 6 matching bases. Trimming stripped 1 base from V and 4 bases from J, with 15 bases between. In germline, CDR1 is SGHRS, CDR2 YFSETQ. The CDR3 runs to 15 residues. The CDR3 is CASSLRQSGTYEQYF. For the CDR3, the DNA is TGCGCCAGCAGCTTGCGGCAGTCGGGGACATACGAGCAGTACTTC.